The clone carrying this T cell receptor beta chain came up once. Its antigen is unidentified. The data stem from a study of a mutant IDH1 vaccine in newly diagnosed glioma. At the level of the study: Averaging 40.4 years of age, treated patients were about 60% male and about 38% female. Held at week 35, visit V12 was the safety follow-up, and visit V13 followed at week 47. Receipt of radiotherapy, temozolomide, or both preceded the study, and most received both. Study results and limitations: There seemed to be no relation between pseudoprogression and changes in top peripheral T cell clonotypes.

Profiling relied on immunoSEQ multiplex PCR, and the TCRdb table lists in-frame clones only, not all of them. The table records some 57,000 clones, about 85% of them present only once. The germline V gene has CDR1 SGDLS and CDR2 YYNGEE. The CDR3 extends over 13 amino acids. J was trimmed by 4 bases and V by 3 bases; bases with no gene match: 3. Time point defined: week 35, safety follow-up. Doses comprised 300 ug of mutant IDH1 20-mer peptide each, plus topical imiquimod. The sample was PBMCs, taken from a glioma patient whose treatment included an IDH1 peptide vaccine. The chain has TRBV9 and TRBJ1-2; 7 nucleotides match TRBD1. The receptor was isolated from a woman in her late teens or twenties with glioma. The CDR3 here is CASSDTGAYGYTF. DNA for the CDR3: TGTGCCAGCAGCGATACAGGGGCCTATGGCTACACCTTC.